These 13 T cell receptor beta chains came from one sample sequenced in a study of cytomegalovirus exposure and HLA in healthy donors. Sequencing was performed with immunoSEQ multiplex PCR; in TCRdb, only in-frame clones are kept and a portion is missing. The repertoire includes 90,000 to 150,000 clones, roughly 90% of them detected once, and 6% to 7% sits in the top ten. Sequenced material: PBMCs. These receptors were taken from a woman between 18 and 29 years old in good health and CMV-seropositive.

CDR3 sequence: CASSQGPAYTF. The DNA for the CDR3 is TGTGCCAGCAGCCAGGGCCCAGCCTACACCTTC. V is TRBV7-8 and J is TRBJ1-2, with D possibly TRBD1 on 5 matching bases. The CDR3 contains 11 residues. Germline V gene data show CDR1 as SGHVS and CDR2 as FQNEAQ. The V and J ends lost 5 bases and 10 bases respectively, with 11 bases between them.

The chain has TRBV29-1 and TRBJ2-1; TRBD2 is a possible D gene (6 bases). Germline assignment: CDR1 SQVTM and CDR2 ANQGSEA. Between the trimmed V and J ends, which lost 3 bases and 7 bases, there was a span of 25 bases. CDR3 length: 17 amino acids. For the CDR3, the DNA is TGCAGCGTTGAGGGTCTGATTAGCGGCCCCTACGGGAATGAGCAGTTCTTC. As protein: CSVEGLISGPYGNEQFF.

V and J are TRBV6-1 and TRBJ1-5; D remains unclear. V dropped 4 bases and J dropped 4 bases, with 2 bases sitting between them. CDR3 length equals 11 residues. The germline CDR1 and CDR2 sequences are MNHNS and SASEGT. CDR3 DNA sequence: TGTGCCAGCAGTGCAAATCAGCCCCAGCATTTT. Residues: CASSANQPQHF.

CDR3 in amino acids: CASSEAPLRLAGGFSYEQYF. CDR3 DNA: TGTGCCAGCAGTGAAGCTCCCCTGCGGCTAGCGGGAGGTTTCTCCTACGAGCAGTACTTC. This chain connects TRBV2 to TRBJ2-7; TRBD2 matches 11 bases. J lost 0 bases, V lost 0 bases, and 13 bases had no gene match. From germline, CDR1 is SNHLY and CDR2 FYNNEI. The CDR3 runs to 20 residues. The entire variable domain, with the rest obtained from reference TRBV2 and TRBJ2-7, is as follows: EPEVTQTPSHQVTQMGQEVILRCVPISNHLYFYWYRQILGQKVEFLVSFYNNEISEKSEIFDDQFSVERPDGSNFTLKIRSTKLEDSAMYFCASSEAPLRLAGGFSYEQYFGPGTRLTVT.

The chain carries TRBV27 and TRBJ2-2; possibly TRBD1 for D (6 bases). Per the germline V gene, CDR1 is MNHEY and CDR2 is SMNVEV (reference sequence). CDR3 length: 13 residues. Trimming removed 4 bases at V and 6 bases at J, with 9 bases between. The CDR3 reads CASSYRVSGELFF. The CDR3 region has the DNA TGTGCCAGCAGTTACAGGGTATCCGGGGAGCTGTTTTTT.

This clone appeared a single time. J is TRBJ2-1 and V is TRBV5-4, with D tentatively TRBD1 (6 bases). There are 14 residues in the CDR3. V was cut by 0 bases and J by 6 bases, with 10 bases left in between. Germline V lookup: CDR1 SGHNT, CDR2 YYREEE (reference sequence). The DNA of the CDR3 is TGTGCCAGCAGCTTGGCAGGGGTGGGCAATGAGCAGTTCTTC. Protein sequence: CASSLAGVGNEQFF.

The chain joins TRBV2 to TRBJ1-1, with 8 positions matching TRBD1. The ends lost 2 bases at V and 4 bases at J; junction bases unmatched: 12. Germline loops: CDR1 SNHLY, CDR2 FYNNEI. The CDR3 has 17 residues. The CDR3 spells CASSEKGDRSSGTEAFF. CDR3 nucleotide sequence: TGTGCCAGCAGTGAAAAGGGGGACAGGTCCTCGGGCACTGAAGCTTTCTTT.

The CDR3 DNA is TGTGCCTTTAAACCGGGACAGTTGAACACTGAAGCTTTCTTT. Translation: CAFKPGQLNTEAFF. The rearrangement uses TRBV30 and TRBJ1-1; TRBD1 matches at 7 bases. V lost 7 bases, J lost 0 bases, and 8 bases stayed unmatched. The CDR3 totals 14 residues. CDR1 and CDR2 from the germline V gene are GTSNPN and SVGIG (reference sequence).

J is TRBJ2-1 and V is TRBV20-1; D not certain. Germline CDR1 is DFQATT and CDR2 is SNEGSKA (reference sequence). The CDR3 is 10 amino acids. Trimming left V 5 bases short and J 12 bases short, with 11 bases between. The CDR3 DNA reads as TGCAGTGCTTTTAGTGGTTTGCAGTTCTTC. Amino acid sequence: CSAFSGLQFF.

The gene calls are TRBV10-3 and TRBJ1-3, with 7 bases fitting TRBD1. The CDR3 consists of 15 residues. Losses at the gene ends were 5 bases for V and 0 bases for J; bases not matched to a gene: 4. Germline loops: CDR1 ENHRY, CDR2 SYGVKD. The DNA for the CDR3 is TGTGCCATCAGTACAGGGGCCCTCTCTGGAAACACCATATATTTT. Its translation: CAISTGALSGNTIYF.

The chain uses TRBV6-1 and TRBJ2-7; D gene ambiguous. V was trimmed by 3 bases and J by 3 bases, leaving 3 bases between them. The CDR3 loop spans 11 amino acids. Germline V gene sequence: CDR1 MNHNS, CDR2 SASEGT. CDR3: CASSDLYEQYF. The CDR3 DNA follows: TGTGCCAGCAGTGACCTCTACGAGCAGTACTTC.

This clone occurred once. The chain carries TRBV5-1 and TRBJ2-7, with D hard to call. V lost 3 bases and J lost 2, with 9 bases in between. This CDR3 has 13 residues. Germline lookup yields CDR1 SGHRS and CDR2 YFSETQ. The CDR3 here is CASSSSQAYEQYF. CDR3 coding DNA: TGCGCCAGCAGCTCCTCCCAGGCCTACGAGCAGTACTTC.

The rearrangement links TRBV5-6 to TRBJ2-5; 7 nucleotides line up with TRBD1. The CDR3 sequence is 13 residues long. Germline assignment: CDR1 SGHDT and CDR2 YYEEEE. V gave up 8 bases and J gave up 1 base; unmatched junction bases: 5. CDR3 bases: TGTGCCAGTCGACAGGGTCCCCAAGAGACCCAGTACTTC. The encoded protein is CASRQGPQETQYF. The full variable domain, its missing parts supplied by reference TRBV5-6 and TRBJ2-5, is DAGVTQSPTHLIKTRGQQVTLRCSPKSGHDTVSWYQQALGQGPQFIFQYYEEEERQRGNFPDRFSGHQFPNYSSELNVNALLLGDSALYLCASRQGPQETQYFGPGTRLLVL.